These T cell receptor beta chains were read from a single sample in a study of early T cells in non-severe SARS-CoV-2 infection. In TCRdb, the 5' RACE reads were re-called with MiXCR into one record per CDR3 protein. The sample consists of about 110,000 distinct CDR3 sequences, about 12% of them appearing once. The material sequenced was whole blood. These receptors were taken from an adult who was a healthcare worker with PCR-confirmed SARS-CoV-2 infection or an uninfected control (not recorded which). CDR3s include the opening cysteine and the closing phenylalanine or tryptophan. The order of the fields is J gene, V gene, clone size, D gene, CDR3 protein, CDR3 DNA. D genes are given only for firm matches. Clone size appears in some rows only: once, few, many, or a class for an expanded clone.

j_call: TRBJ2-7
v_call: TRBV29-1
clone_size: few
d_call: .
cdr3_aa: CSAGTQYEQYF
cdr3_nt: TGCAGCGCCGGGACTCAATACGAGCAGTACTTC

j_call: TRBJ2-7
v_call: TRBV12-3/TRBV12-4
clone_size: .
d_call: TRBD2
cdr3_aa: CASSLGREPGLAFEQYF
cdr3_nt: TGTGCCAGCAGTTTAGGCCGTGAGCCGGGACTAGCTTTCGAGCAGTACTTC

j_call: TRBJ2-6
v_call: TRBV2
clone_size: few
d_call: .
cdr3_aa: CASSPTGANVLTF
cdr3_nt: TGTGCCAGCAGTCCCACTGGGGCCAACGTCCTGACTTTC

j_call: TRBJ2-3
v_call: TRBV24-1
clone_size: many
d_call: .
cdr3_aa: CATSDPSGTDTQYF
cdr3_nt: TGTGCCACCAGTGATCCCTCCGGGACAGATACGCAGTATTTT

j_call: TRBJ2-1
v_call: TRBV7-9
clone_size: .
d_call: TRBD2
cdr3_aa: CASSPPEAGVPYNEQFF
cdr3_nt: TGTGCCAGCAGCCCCCCTGAGGCGGGAGTACCCTACAATGAGCAGTTCTTC

j_call: TRBJ2-4
v_call: TRBV7-2
clone_size: many
d_call: TRBD2
cdr3_aa: CASSPTGTSVILAKNIQYF
cdr3_nt: TGTGCCAGCAGCCCGACCGGGACTAGCGTGATACTAGCCAAAAACATTCAGTACTTC

j_call: TRBJ2-5
v_call: TRBV3-1
clone_size: few
d_call: TRBD1
cdr3_aa: CASSQDLQGYQETQYF
cdr3_nt: TGTGCCAGCAGCCAAGATTTACAGGGGTACCAAGAGACCCAGTACTTC

j_call: TRBJ2-7
v_call: TRBV20-1
clone_size: .
d_call: .
cdr3_aa: CSALKLGEQYF
cdr3_nt: TGCAGTGCTCTTAAGCTGGGCGAGCAGTACTTC

j_call: TRBJ2-3
v_call: TRBV6-5
clone_size: .
d_call: TRBD1
cdr3_aa: CASSSTGASTDTQYF
cdr3_nt: TGTGCCAGCAGTTCTACAGGGGCCAGCACAGATACGCAGTATTTT

j_call: TRBJ1-6
v_call: TRBV5-1
clone_size: many
d_call: .
cdr3_aa: CASSLASGQMNSPLHF
cdr3_nt: TGCGCCAGCAGCTTGGCCTCTGGGCAGATGAATTCACCCCTCCACTTT

j_call: TRBJ2-5
v_call: TRBV20-1
clone_size: many
d_call: .
cdr3_aa: CSARDGRGQETQYF
cdr3_nt: TGCAGTGCTAGAGATGGGCGCGGGCAAGAGACCCAGTACTTC

j_call: TRBJ2-3
v_call: TRBV24-1
clone_size: many
d_call: .
cdr3_aa: CATSDGGRAGGPDTQYF
cdr3_nt: TGTGCCACCAGTGATGGAGGTAGGGCAGGGGGGCCAGATACGCAGTATTTT

j_call: TRBJ2-2
v_call: TRBV10-3
clone_size: many
d_call: .
cdr3_aa: CAISEGGPTRVFF
cdr3_nt: TGTGCCATCAGTGAGGGAGGACCCACGCGGGTGTTTTTT

j_call: TRBJ1-5
v_call: TRBV27
clone_size: few
d_call: .
cdr3_aa: CASNLGNQPQHF
cdr3_nt: TGTGCCAGCAATTTGGGAAATCAGCCCCAGCATTTT

j_call: TRBJ2-7
v_call: TRBV6-2/TRBV6-3
clone_size: few
d_call: .
cdr3_aa: CASTVKDNFGRSSYEQYF
cdr3_nt: TGTGCCAGCACCGTTAAGGATAATTTCGGGCGGAGCTCCTACGAGCAGTACTTC

j_call: TRBJ1-1
v_call: TRBV7-9
clone_size: .
d_call: .
cdr3_aa: CASSPDSTNTEAFF
cdr3_nt: TGTGCCAGCAGCCCTGATTCAACAAACACTGAAGCTTTCTTT

j_call: TRBJ2-3
v_call: TRBV29-1
clone_size: .
d_call: .
cdr3_aa: CSVEDGAGWTDTQYF
cdr3_nt: TGCAGCGTTGAAGATGGGGCAGGGTGGACAGATACGCAGTATTTT

j_call: TRBJ2-3
v_call: TRBV3-1
clone_size: few
d_call: TRBD2
cdr3_aa: CASSLTTGGPPDTQYF
cdr3_nt: TGTGCCAGCAGCTTAACCACGGGGGGGCCCCCAGATACGCAGTATTTT

j_call: TRBJ2-7
v_call: TRBV9
clone_size: many
d_call: .
cdr3_aa: CASSLGPSNEQYF
cdr3_nt: TGTGCCAGCAGCTTGGGACCTAGCAACGAGCAGTACTTC

j_call: TRBJ2-5
v_call: TRBV9
clone_size: many
d_call: .
cdr3_aa: CASNLPGAPQETQYF
cdr3_nt: TGTGCCAGCAACCTCCCGGGGGCGCCTCAAGAGACCCAGTACTTC

j_call: TRBJ2-4
v_call: TRBV12-3/TRBV12-4
clone_size: many
d_call: .
cdr3_aa: CASSLAGTSPDIQYF
cdr3_nt: TGTGCCAGCAGTTTAGCTGGGACAAGCCCGGACATTCAGTACTTC

j_call: TRBJ2-7
v_call: TRBV7-7
clone_size: .
d_call: .
cdr3_aa: CASSRGGGQGYEQYF
cdr3_nt: TGTGCTAGCAGCCGCGGGGGGGGACAGGGCTACGAGCAGTACTTC

j_call: TRBJ1-3
v_call: TRBV5-4
clone_size: .
d_call: .
cdr3_aa: CASSLQGLSGNTIYF
cdr3_nt: TGTGCCAGCAGCTTGCAGGGCCTCTCTGGAAACACCATATATTTT

j_call: TRBJ1-4
v_call: TRBV29-1
clone_size: .
d_call: .
cdr3_aa: CSVSGGGEKLFF
cdr3_nt: TGCAGCGTTTCCGGGGGCGGTGAAAAACTGTTTTTT

j_call: TRBJ2-2
v_call: TRBV5-1
clone_size: few
d_call: TRBD1
cdr3_aa: CASSPIWTGNTGELFF
cdr3_nt: TGCGCCAGCAGCCCAATTTGGACAGGGAACACCGGGGAGCTGTTTTTT

j_call: TRBJ1-2
v_call: TRBV9
clone_size: .
d_call: .
cdr3_aa: CASSVGAGPGFTGYTF
cdr3_nt: TGTGCCAGCAGCGTAGGGGCAGGACCTGGCTTCACCGGCTACACCTTC

j_call: TRBJ2-7
v_call: TRBV30
clone_size: many
d_call: .
cdr3_aa: CAWSVGQGRDNEQYF
cdr3_nt: TGTGCCTGGAGTGTAGGCCAGGGCAGGGACAACGAGCAGTACTTC

j_call: TRBJ1-1
v_call: TRBV19
clone_size: .
d_call: TRBD1
cdr3_aa: CASSIQGASTEAFF
cdr3_nt: TGTGCCAGTAGTATACAGGGGGCGAGCACTGAAGCTTTCTTT

j_call: TRBJ1-2
v_call: TRBV7-9
clone_size: few
d_call: .
cdr3_aa: CASSSQVVNYGYTF
cdr3_nt: TGTGCCAGCAGCTCTCAGGTCGTTAACTATGGCTACACCTTC

j_call: TRBJ2-1
v_call: TRBV20-1
clone_size: many
d_call: .
cdr3_aa: CSAVWTGVQFF
cdr3_nt: TGCAGTGCTGTTTGGACCGGAGTCCAGTTCTTC

j_call: TRBJ1-1
v_call: TRBV9
clone_size: few
d_call: .
cdr3_aa: CASSAQGRAEAFF
cdr3_nt: TGTGCCAGCAGCGCTCAGGGTCGGGCTGAAGCTTTCTTT

j_call: TRBJ2-1
v_call: TRBV9
clone_size: .
d_call: .
cdr3_aa: CASSVRWDSFYNEQFF
cdr3_nt: TGTGCCAGCAGCGTAAGGTGGGACTCGTTCTACAATGAGCAGTTCTTC

j_call: TRBJ1-1
v_call: TRBV12-3/TRBV12-4
clone_size: .
d_call: .
cdr3_aa: CASSPARMNTEAFF
cdr3_nt: TGTGCCAGCAGCCCGGCACGTATGAACACTGAAGCTTTCTTT

j_call: TRBJ2-7
v_call: TRBV18
clone_size: many
d_call: TRBD1
cdr3_aa: CASSPGTGDEQYF
cdr3_nt: TGTGCCAGCTCACCTGGGACAGGGGACGAGCAGTACTTC

j_call: TRBJ2-2
v_call: TRBV24-1
clone_size: many
d_call: TRBD1
cdr3_aa: CATSESGQGAHTGELFF
cdr3_nt: TGTGCCACCAGTGAGTCTGGACAGGGGGCGCATACCGGGGAGCTGTTTTTT

j_call: TRBJ1-2
v_call: TRBV7-9
clone_size: few
d_call: .
cdr3_aa: CASSSGHSYGYTF
cdr3_nt: TGTGCCAGCAGTTCGGGACACAGCTATGGCTACACCTTC

j_call: TRBJ2-7
v_call: TRBV3-1
clone_size: .
d_call: TRBD2
cdr3_aa: CASSQDWGLAPYEQYF
cdr3_nt: TGTGCCAGCAGCCAAGATTGGGGACTAGCGCCTTACGAGCAGTACTTC